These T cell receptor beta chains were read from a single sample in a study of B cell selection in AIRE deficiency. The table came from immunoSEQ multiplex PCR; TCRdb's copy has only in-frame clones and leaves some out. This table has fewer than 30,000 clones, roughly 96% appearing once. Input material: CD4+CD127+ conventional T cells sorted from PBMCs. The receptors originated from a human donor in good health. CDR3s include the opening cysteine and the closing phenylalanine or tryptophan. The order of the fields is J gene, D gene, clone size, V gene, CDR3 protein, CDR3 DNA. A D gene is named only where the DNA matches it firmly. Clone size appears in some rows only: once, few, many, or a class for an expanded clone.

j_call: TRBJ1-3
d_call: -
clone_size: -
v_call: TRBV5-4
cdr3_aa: CASSRDVGNTIYF
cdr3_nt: TGTGCCAGCAGCCGGGACGTTGGAAACACCATATATTTT

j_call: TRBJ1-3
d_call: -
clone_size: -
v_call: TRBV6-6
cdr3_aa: CASSSGGGSDTIYF
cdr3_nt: TGTGCCAGCAGCTCCGGCGGGGGTTCGGACACCATATATTTT

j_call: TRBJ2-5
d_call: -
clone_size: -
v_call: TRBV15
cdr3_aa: CATSRAETQYF
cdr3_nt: TGTGCCACCAGCAGAGCTGAGACCCAGTACTTC

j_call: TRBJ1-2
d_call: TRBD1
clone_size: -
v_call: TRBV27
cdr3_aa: CASSGQAGGYTF
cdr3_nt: TGTGCCAGCTCCGGACAGGCCGGCGGCTACACCTTC

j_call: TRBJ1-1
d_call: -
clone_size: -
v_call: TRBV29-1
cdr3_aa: CSVERGYTEAFF
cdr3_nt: TGCAGCGTTGAACGGGGATACACTGAAGCTTTCTTT

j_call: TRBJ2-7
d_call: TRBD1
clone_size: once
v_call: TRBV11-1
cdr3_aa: CANSIDRAKGVEQYF
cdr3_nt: TGTGCCAACAGTATCGACAGGGCGAAGGGGGTCGAGCAGTACTTC

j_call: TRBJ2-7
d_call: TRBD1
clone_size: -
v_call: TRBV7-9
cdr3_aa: CASSPGQGAREQYF
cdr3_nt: TGTGCCAGCAGCCCGGGACAGGGGGCGAGGGAGCAGTACTTC

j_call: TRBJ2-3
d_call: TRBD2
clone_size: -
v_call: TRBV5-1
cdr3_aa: CASSLGGSGTDTQYF
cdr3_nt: TGCGCCAGCAGCTTGGGCGGGAGCGGGACAGATACGCAGTATTTT

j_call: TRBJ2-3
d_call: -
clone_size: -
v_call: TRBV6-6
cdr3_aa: CASTPNLGSTDTQYF
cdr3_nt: TGTGCCAGCACTCCGAATCTGGGCTCCACAGATACGCAGTATTTT

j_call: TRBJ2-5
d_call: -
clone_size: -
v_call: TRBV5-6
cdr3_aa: CASSLAGDPQETQYF
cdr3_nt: TGTGCCAGCAGCTTGGCAGGGGACCCCCAAGAGACCCAGTACTTC

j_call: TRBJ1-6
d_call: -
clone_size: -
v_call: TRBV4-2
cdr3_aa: CATHLGTDYYSPLHF
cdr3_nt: TGTGCCACTCATTTGGGGACCGACTATTACTCACCCCTCCACTTT

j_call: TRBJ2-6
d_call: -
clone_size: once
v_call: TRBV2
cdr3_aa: CASRDSTGANVLTF
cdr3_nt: TGTGCCAGTAGAGATTCTACTGGGGCCAACGTCCTGACTTTC

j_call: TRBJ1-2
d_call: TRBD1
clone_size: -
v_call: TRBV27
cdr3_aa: CASSFTYNVDRGSGYTF
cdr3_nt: TGTGCCAGCAGTTTCACCTATAATGTTGACAGGGGGAGTGGCTACACCTTC

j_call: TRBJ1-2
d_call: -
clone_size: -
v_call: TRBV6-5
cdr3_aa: CATQSPPISGYTF
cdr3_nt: TGTGCCACCCAATCCCCCCCAATAAGTGGCTACACCTTC

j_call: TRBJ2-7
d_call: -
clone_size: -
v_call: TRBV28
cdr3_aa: CASSLTHLSYEQYF
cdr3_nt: TGTGCCAGCAGTTTAACACACCTCTCCTACGAGCAGTACTTC

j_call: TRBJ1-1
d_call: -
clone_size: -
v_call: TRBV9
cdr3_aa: CASSARIPVGEAFF
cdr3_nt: TGTGCCAGCAGCGCCCGGATCCCGGTTGGTGAAGCTTTCTTT

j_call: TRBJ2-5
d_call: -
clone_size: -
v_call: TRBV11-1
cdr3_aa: CASSLAGGPGETQYF
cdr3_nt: TGTGCCAGCAGCTTAGCGGGGGGGCCCGGAGAGACCCAGTACTTC

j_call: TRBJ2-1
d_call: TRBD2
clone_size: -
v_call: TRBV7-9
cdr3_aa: CASSLAVSSGMNEQFF
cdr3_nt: TGTGCCAGCAGCTTAGCGGTGTCTAGCGGGATGAATGAGCAGTTCTTC

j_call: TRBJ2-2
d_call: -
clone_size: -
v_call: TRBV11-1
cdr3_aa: CASSLRPDNTGELFF
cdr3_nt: TGTGCCAGCAGCTTACGACCGGACAACACCGGGGAGCTGTTTTTT

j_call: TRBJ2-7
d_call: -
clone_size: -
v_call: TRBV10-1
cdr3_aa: CASSVVGSGEQYF
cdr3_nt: TGCGCCAGCAGTGTGGTGGGGTCGGGCGAGCAGTACTTC

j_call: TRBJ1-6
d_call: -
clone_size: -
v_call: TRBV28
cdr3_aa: CASSSSLGLGSYNSPLHF
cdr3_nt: TGTGCCAGCAGTTCCAGTCTAGGGTTAGGCTCCTATAATTCACCCCTCCACTTT

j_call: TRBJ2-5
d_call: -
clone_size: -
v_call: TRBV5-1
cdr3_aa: CASSLVSGKETQYF
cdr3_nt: TGCGCCAGCAGCTTGGTGAGCGGCAAAGAGACCCAGTACTTC

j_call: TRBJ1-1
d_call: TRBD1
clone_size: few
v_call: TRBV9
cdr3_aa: CASSVAQGGPEAFF
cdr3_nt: TGTGCCAGCAGCGTAGCTCAGGGGGGACCTGAAGCTTTCTTT

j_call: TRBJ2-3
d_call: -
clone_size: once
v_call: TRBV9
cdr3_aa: CASTLGPKDTQYF
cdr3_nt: TGTGCCAGCACCCTCGGTCCCAAAGATACGCAGTATTTT

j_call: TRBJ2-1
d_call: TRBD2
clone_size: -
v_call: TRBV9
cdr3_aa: CASSVVSAGDEQFF
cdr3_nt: TGTGCCAGCAGCGTAGTTTCGGCGGGGGATGAGCAGTTCTTC

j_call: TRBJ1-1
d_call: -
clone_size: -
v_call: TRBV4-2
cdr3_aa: CASSLDWGRDEAFF
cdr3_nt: TGTGCCAGCAGCTTGGATTGGGGGCGGGATGAAGCTTTCTTT

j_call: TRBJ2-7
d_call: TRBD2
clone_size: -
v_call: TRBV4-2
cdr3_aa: CASSQFTSSGPGEQYF
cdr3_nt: TGTGCCAGCAGCCAATTCACCTCTAGCGGGCCGGGGGAGCAGTACTTC

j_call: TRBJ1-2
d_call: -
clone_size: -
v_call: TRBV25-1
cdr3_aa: CASSDGGGAGYGYTF
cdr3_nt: TGTGCCAGCAGTGATGGGGGAGGGGCTGGCTATGGCTACACCTTC

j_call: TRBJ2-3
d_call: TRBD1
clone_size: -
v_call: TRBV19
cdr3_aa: CASSHFKFPGQGVTDTQYF
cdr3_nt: TGTGCCAGTAGTCATTTTAAATTTCCGGGACAGGGGGTCACAGATACGCAGTATTTT

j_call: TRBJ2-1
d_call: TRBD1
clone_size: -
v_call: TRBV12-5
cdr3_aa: CASVLGQGPNEQFF
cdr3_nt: TGTGCTAGTGTCTTAGGACAGGGCCCCAATGAGCAGTTCTTC

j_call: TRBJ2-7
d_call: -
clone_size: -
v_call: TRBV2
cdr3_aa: CASSGGPRILAYEQYF
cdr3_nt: TGTGCCAGCAGTGGAGGCCCCCGAATATTAGCCTACGAGCAGTACTTC

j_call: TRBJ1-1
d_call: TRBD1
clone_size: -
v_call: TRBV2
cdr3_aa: CASNADRGNTEAFF
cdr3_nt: TGTGCCAGCAACGCCGACAGGGGGAACACTGAAGCTTTCTTT

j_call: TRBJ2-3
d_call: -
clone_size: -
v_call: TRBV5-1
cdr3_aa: CASSFGGAVTDTQYF
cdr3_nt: TGCGCCAGCAGCTTTGGAGGGGCCGTCACAGATACGCAGTATTTT

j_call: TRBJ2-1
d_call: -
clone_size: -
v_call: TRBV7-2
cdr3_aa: CASSLDQRREQFF
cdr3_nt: TGTGCCAGCAGCTTAGACCAGCGAAGGGAGCAGTTCTTC

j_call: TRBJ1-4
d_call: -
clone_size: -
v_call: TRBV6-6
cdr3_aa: CASRRQLQMEKLFF
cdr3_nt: TGTGCCAGCAGGAGACAGTTGCAAATGGAAAAACTGTTTTTT

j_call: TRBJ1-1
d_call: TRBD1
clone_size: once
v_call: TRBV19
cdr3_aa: CASSPGTGGSRTTEAFF
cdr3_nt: TGTGCCAGTAGTCCCGGGACAGGGGGCTCCCGAACAACTGAAGCTTTCTTT

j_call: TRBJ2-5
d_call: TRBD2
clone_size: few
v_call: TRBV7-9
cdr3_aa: CASERGDAETQYF
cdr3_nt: TGTGCCAGCGAGCGGGGGGATGCGGAGACCCAGTACTTC

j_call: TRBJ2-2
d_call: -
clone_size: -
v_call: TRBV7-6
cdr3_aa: CASSLGLDGNTGELFF
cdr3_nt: TGTGCCAGCAGCTTGGGCCTGGACGGGAACACCGGGGAGCTGTTTTTT

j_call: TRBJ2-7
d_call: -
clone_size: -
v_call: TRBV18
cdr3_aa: CASSAYRDDRFYF
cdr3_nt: TGTGCCAGCTCAGCGTACCGGGACGACCGGTTTTACTTC

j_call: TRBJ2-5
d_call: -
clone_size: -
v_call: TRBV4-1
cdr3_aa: CASSRDGLPAETQYF
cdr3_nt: TGCGCCAGCAGCCGCGACGGGCTACCCGCCGAGACCCAGTACTTC

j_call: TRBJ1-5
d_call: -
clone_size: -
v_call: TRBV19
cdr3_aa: CASGGGLNQPQHF
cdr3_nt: TGTGCCAGTGGGGGGGGGCTCAATCAGCCCCAGCATTTT

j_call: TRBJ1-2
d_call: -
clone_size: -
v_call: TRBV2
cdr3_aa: CASSERAATNYGYTF
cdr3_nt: TGTGCCAGCAGTGAACGGGCAGCCACTAACTATGGCTACACCTTC

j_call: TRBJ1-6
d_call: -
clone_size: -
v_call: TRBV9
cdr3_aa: CASSVEGLYNSPLHF
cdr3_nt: TGTGCCAGCAGCGTAGAAGGCCTCTATAATTCACCCCTCCACTTT

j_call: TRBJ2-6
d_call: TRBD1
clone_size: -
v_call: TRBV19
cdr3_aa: CASRAVPGQGNSGANVLTF
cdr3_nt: TGTGCCAGTAGGGCGGTCCCGGGACAGGGTAACTCTGGGGCCAACGTCCTGACTTTC

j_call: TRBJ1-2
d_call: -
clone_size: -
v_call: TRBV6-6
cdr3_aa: CASSRGSRTNYGYTF
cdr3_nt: TGTGCCAGCAGTCGAGGCAGCAGAACCAACTATGGCTACACCTTC

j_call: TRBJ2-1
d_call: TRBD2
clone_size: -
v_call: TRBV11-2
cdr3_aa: CASSKRVAGGSSYNEQFF
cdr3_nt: TGTGCCAGCAGCAAACGCGTAGCGGGAGGGAGCTCCTACAATGAGCAGTTCTTC

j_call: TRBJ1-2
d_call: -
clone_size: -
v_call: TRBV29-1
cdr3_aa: CSVEDGRNYGYTF
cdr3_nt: TGCAGCGTTGAGGATGGACGTAACTATGGCTACACCTTC

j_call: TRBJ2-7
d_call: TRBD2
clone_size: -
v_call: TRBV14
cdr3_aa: CASSPKLAAASEQYF
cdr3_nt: TGTGCCAGCAGCCCGAAACTAGCGGCAGCTTCCGAGCAGTACTTC

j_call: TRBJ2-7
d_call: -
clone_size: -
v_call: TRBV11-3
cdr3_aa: CASSPGAPAREQYF
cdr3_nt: TGTGCCAGCAGCCCCGGGGCCCCCGCGAGGGAGCAGTACTTC

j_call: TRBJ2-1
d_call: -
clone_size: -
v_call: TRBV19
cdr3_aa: CASSIFGGEQFF
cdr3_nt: TGTGCCAGTAGTATATTCGGCGGTGAGCAGTTCTTC

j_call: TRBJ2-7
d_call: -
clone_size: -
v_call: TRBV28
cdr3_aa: CASSSPGNPRLYEQYF
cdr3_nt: TGTGCCAGCAGTTCACCAGGGAACCCGAGGCTCTACGAGCAGTACTTC